A single sample gave rise to the 20 T cell receptor beta chains below, sequenced in a study of blood T cell repertoires in COVID-19. Assay used: immunoSEQ multiplex PCR; TCRdb lists only in-frame clones, some missing. The top ten clones hold roughly 5.2% of a sample with fewer than 350,000 clones, 89% of them seen once. Specimen: PBMCs or T cells enriched from blood (not recorded which). Receptors were obtained from a man in his sixties who had recovered from COVID-19.

The chain uses TRBV11-3 and TRBJ2-6, with D possibly being TRBD2 (7 bases). The CDR3 has 16 residues. The V end lost 1 base, the J end lost 2 bases, and 9 bases lay between the germline ends. In germline, CDR1 is SGHNT, CDR2 YENEEA. CDR3 loop: CASSLGGGAGANVLTF. CDR3 nucleotide sequence: TGTGCCAGCAGCTTAGGGGGGGGCGCTGGGGCCAACGTCCTGACTTTC.

The chain employs TRBV7-9 and TRBJ1-4; D is possibly TRBD1 (5 bases). Trimming took off 5 bases at V and 3 bases at J, with 13 bases between the two ends. Looked up from germline, CDR1 is SEHNR and CDR2 is FQNEAQ (reference sequence). The CDR3 loop spans 15 amino acids. The CDR3 here is CASSPHQGANEKLFF. DNA of the CDR3: TGTGCCAGCAGCCCTCACCAAGGGGCTAATGAAAAACTGTTTTTT.

V gene TRBV24-1 combines with J gene TRBJ2-5; possible D gene TRBD2, 6 bases. This CDR3 region has 15 residues. V gave up 3 bases and J gave up 5 bases, with 15 bases separating them. Germline CDR1 and CDR2: KGHDR and SFDVKD. CDR3: CATSDPGTLRETQYF. The CDR3 bases are TGTGCCACCAGTGATCCCGGGACTCTCCGGGAGACCCAGTACTTC.

The V gene is TRBV2, the J gene TRBJ2-7; no reliable D call. The V end lost 6 bases, the J end lost 7 bases, and 16 bases lay between the germline ends. CDR3 size: 13 residues. CDR1 and CDR2 (germline): SNHLY, FYNNEI. The CDR3 DNA reads as TGTGCCAGCAGCGGCGGTCCCCAGCGAGAGCAGTACTTC. Translating gives CASSGGPQREQYF.

The chain carries TRBV27 and TRBJ2-2; D possibly corresponds to TRBD2 (6 bases). Germline V CDR1 and CDR2: MNHEY, SMNVEV (reference sequence). V dropped 6 bases and J dropped 1 base, with 18 bases sitting between them. The CDR3 has 17 amino acids. This CDR3 reads CASSLLGRGLNTGELFF. The CDR3 DNA reads as TGTGCCAGCAGCCTTCTCGGGCGGGGTTTGAACACCGGGGAGCTGTTTTTT.

This chain uses TRBV29-1 with TRBJ2-4; TRBD1 agrees at 8 bases. Germline CDR1 and CDR2: SQVTM and ANQGSEA. This CDR3 is 12 amino acids long. V lost 5 bases and J lost 7; bases outside the gene matches: 4. The CDR3 here is CSVNRGRNIQYF. The CDR3 nucleotides are TGCAGCGTTAACAGGGGGAGGAACATTCAGTACTTC.

The chain links TRBV15 to TRBJ1-2; D not certain. Trimming shortened V by 0 bases and J by 0 bases, and 11 bases separated the two germline ends. There are 16 residues in the CDR3. Germline assignment: CDR1 LNHNV and CDR2 YYDKDF (reference sequence). The CDR3 nucleotides read TGTGCCACCAGCAGAGATATAAGAGGTCCTAACTATGGCTACACCTTC. Translated, it gives CATSRDIRGPNYGYTF.

The chain combines TRBV19 with TRBJ1-1; TRBD1 might be the D (5 bases). The CDR3 extends over 13 amino acids. Trimming shortened V by 5 bases and J by 0 bases, and 7 bases separated the two germline ends. The germline V gene has CDR1 LNHDA and CDR2 SQIVND (reference sequence). The DNA for the CDR3 is TGTGCCAGTAGTTTGACAGTGAACACTGAAGCTTTCTTT. Translated: CASSLTVNTEAFF.

The chain carries TRBV3-1 (or the pseudogene TRBV3-2) and TRBJ2-7; TRBD1 is a possible D gene (7 bases). The V gene's germline CDR1 is LGHDT and CDR2 YNNKEL (reference sequence). Trimming stripped 4 bases from V and 3 bases from J, with 13 bases between. The CDR3 runs to 14 residues. As DNA, the CDR3 is TGTGCCAGCAGCCCCTGGCAGGGGGGCTACGAGCAGTACTTC. Residues: CASSPWQGGYEQYF.

This chain connects TRBV28 to TRBJ1-2; D is possibly TRBD1 (5 bases). Germline lookup yields CDR1 MDHEN and CDR2 SYDVKM. V lost 5 bases and J 8 bases, leaving 15 bases between the germline ends. CDR3 length: 13 residues. The CDR3 DNA sequence: TGTGCCAGCAGTCCCTTTAGGGGTGAAGGCTACACCTTC. Its translation: CASSPFRGEGYTF.

This clone was seen once. The V gene is TRBV6-5, the J gene TRBJ1-2; no clear D. The CDR3 sequence is 13 residues long. Trimming pared 2 bases from V and 4 bases from J, leaving 8 bases between. Per the germline V gene, CDR1 is MNHEY and CDR2 is SVGAGI. The chain's CDR3 is CASSYGPRYGYTF. The CDR3 coding sequence is TGTGCCAGCAGTTACGGGCCCCGCTATGGCTACACCTTC.

The chain carries TRBV28 and TRBJ2-7, with 8 bases identical to TRBD1. This CDR3 spans 15 amino acids. Germline values: CDR1 MDHEN, CDR2 SYDVKM. V gave up 4 bases and J gave up 5 bases; unmatched junction bases: 10. CDR3: CASSSAQGARDEQYF. The DNA of the CDR3 is TGTGCCAGCAGTTCAGCCCAGGGGGCGCGCGACGAGCAGTACTTC.

This clone was detected only a few times. The chain employs TRBV7-9 and TRBJ1-1; TRBD1 matches 9 bases. Germline CDR1 and CDR2: SEHNR and FQNEAQ (reference sequence). V trimming: 5 bases; J trimming: 10 bases; junction bases outside the gene matches: 8. The CDR3 spans 13 residues. This CDR3 is CASSPTGGPVAFF. CDR3 nucleotides: TGTGCCAGCAGCCCAACAGGGGGCCCTGTAGCTTTCTTT. The full variable domain, with the rest looked up from reference TRBV7-9 and TRBJ1-1, is DTGVSQNPRHKITKRGQNVTFRCDPISEHNRLYWYRQTLGQGPEFLTYFQNEAQLEKSRLLSDRFSAERPKGSFSTLEIQRTEQGDSAMYLCASSPTGGPVAFFGQGTRLTVV.

CDR3 amino acids: CASTTGPRGEKLFF. The CDR3 DNA sequence: TGTGCCAGCACCACCGGACCTAGGGGTGAAAAACTGTTTTTT. The rearrangement links TRBV7-9 to TRBJ1-4; possible D gene TRBD1, 5 bases. Trimming left V 7 bases short and J 7 bases short, with 16 bases between. Germline CDR1 is SEHNR and CDR2 is FQNEAQ (reference sequence). The CDR3 totals 14 residues.

V is TRBV7-9 and J is TRBJ2-2, with a tentative D call TRBD1 (6 bases). Looked up from germline, CDR1 is SEHNR and CDR2 is FQNEAQ (reference sequence). Trimming pared 1 base from V and 0 bases from J, leaving 15 bases between. This CDR3 has 18 amino acids. The CDR3 loop is CASSLVPGQSANTGELFF. CDR3 DNA: TGTGCCAGCAGCTTAGTCCCTGGACAGTCCGCGAACACCGGGGAGCTGTTTTTT. The complete variable domain, with remaining parts taken from reference TRBV7-9 and TRBJ2-2, reads DTGVSQNPRHKITKRGQNVTFRCDPISEHNRLYWYRQTLGQGPEFLTYFQNEAQLEKSRLLSDRFSAERPKGSFSTLEIQRTEQGDSAMYLCASSLVPGQSANTGELFFGEGSRLTVL.

The rearrangement links TRBV4-3 to TRBJ2-3; TRBD2 matches 8 bases. Germline V gene lookup returns CDR1 LGHNA and CDR2 YSLEER. The CDR3 covers 20 residues. With 0 bases clipped from V and 5 bases from J, the junction kept 19 bases outside the gene matches. DNA of the CDR3: TGCGCCAGCAGCCAAGAAGCCCCCTTTGGAGCGGGAGAGGGAGTAGATACGCAGTATTTT. Its protein is CASSQEAPFGAGEGVDTQYF.

V usage is TRBV2 and J usage is TRBJ2-6; no clear D gene. This CDR3 comprises 15 residues. The ends were cut back, 4 bases at V and 0 bases at J, with 7 bases in the middle. The germline V gene encodes CDR1 SNHLY and CDR2 FYNNEI. This CDR3 reads CASSATVSGANVLTF. The CDR3 DNA is TGTGCCAGCAGTGCCACGGTCTCTGGGGCCAACGTCCTGACTTTC.

The chain joins TRBV10-3 to TRBJ2-4; 12 positions agree with TRBD1. CDR1 is ENHRY, CDR2 SYGVKD, per germline. CDR3 length: 16 residues. Trimming took 2 bases from V and 9 from J; bases not matched to a gene: 8. CDR3 DNA: TGTGCCATCAGTGAGGGGACAGGGGGCTTTGAGGGCATTCAGTACTTC. It translates to CAISEGTGGFEGIQYF.

This clone was found once. J is TRBJ2-7 and V is TRBV6-6; D call uncertain. CDR1 is MNHNY, CDR2 SVGAGI, per germline (reference sequence). Trimming stripped 4 bases from V and 6 bases from J, with 16 bases between. The CDR3 is made up of 14 amino acids. CDR3 in DNA: TGTGCCAGCAGTTTTATGGCCCAATCTCCCGAGCAGTACTTC. Translation: CASSFMAQSPEQYF.

This clone was recorded once. The chain uses TRBV28 and TRBJ1-4, with TRBD1 matching 7 bases. V lost 3 bases and J lost 3; bases outside the gene matches: 4. Per the germline V gene, CDR1 is MDHEN and CDR2 is SYDVKM. The CDR3 is made up of 15 amino acids. DNA for the CDR3: TGTGCCAGCAGTTTCCCCGGGACAGCTAATGAAAAACTGTTTTTT. Residues: CASSFPGTANEKLFF.